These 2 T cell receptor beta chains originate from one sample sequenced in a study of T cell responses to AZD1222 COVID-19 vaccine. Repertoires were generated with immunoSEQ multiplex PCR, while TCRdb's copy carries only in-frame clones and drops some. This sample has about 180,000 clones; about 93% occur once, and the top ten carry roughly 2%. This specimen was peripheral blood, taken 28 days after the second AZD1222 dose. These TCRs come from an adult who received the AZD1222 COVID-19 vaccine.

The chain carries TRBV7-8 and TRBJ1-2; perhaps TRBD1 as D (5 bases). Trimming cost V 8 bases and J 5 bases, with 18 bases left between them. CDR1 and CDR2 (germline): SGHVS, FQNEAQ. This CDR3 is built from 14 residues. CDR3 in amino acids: CASGEVGDGYGYTF. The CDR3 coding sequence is TGTGCCAGCGGGGAGGTGGGGGACGGGTATGGCTACACCTTC.

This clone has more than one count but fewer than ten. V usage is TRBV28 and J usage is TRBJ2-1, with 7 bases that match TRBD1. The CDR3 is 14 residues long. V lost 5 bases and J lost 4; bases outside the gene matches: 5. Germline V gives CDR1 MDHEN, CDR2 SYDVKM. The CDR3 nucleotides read TGTGCCAGCAGTCCGAGGGACAGATACAATGAGCAGTTCTTC. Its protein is CASSPRDRYNEQFF.